Following are 15 T cell receptor beta chains from one sample sequenced in a study of T cell responses to AZD1222 COVID-19 vaccine. Measured with immunoSEQ multiplex PCR; TCRdb has only the in-frame clones, and not every one. The sample has roughly 270,000 clones, about 94% seen once. The sequences come from peripheral blood, collected 28 days after the second AZD1222 dose. The receptors derive from an adult who received the AZD1222 COVID-19 vaccine.

The V call is TRBV2, the J call TRBJ1-5; D is undetermined. Trimming took 1 base from V and 3 from J, leaving 10 bases between them. The CDR3 length is 15 residues. Looked up from germline, CDR1 is SNHLY and CDR2 is FYNNEI. CDR3 DNA: TGTGCCAGCAGTGAAGGAGGGTTCCTCAATCAGCCCCAGCATTTT. As protein: CASSEGGFLNQPQHF.

CDR3 sequence (DNA): TGTGCCAGCAGTTCCTTCGGGACAGGGGGCTACGAGCAGTACTTC. Translation gives CASSSFGTGGYEQYF. The chain uses TRBV28 and TRBJ2-7; 11 bases are a match to TRBD1. V lost 4 bases, J lost 3 bases, and 5 bases stayed unmatched. The CDR3 has 15 amino acids. Per the germline V gene, CDR1 is MDHEN and CDR2 is SYDVKM.

The chain carries TRBV3-1 (or the pseudogene TRBV3-2) and TRBJ2-3; D not certain. Germline CDR1 reads LGHDT; CDR2 reads YNNKEL (reference sequence). Trimming shortened V by 3 bases and J by 2 bases, and 12 bases separated the two germline ends. The CDR3 consists of 15 residues. The CDR3 coding sequence is TGTGCCAGCAGCCATCTCGCTCGGAACACAGATACGCAGTATTTT. It is translated as CASSHLARNTDTQYF.

This clone was detected once. The gene calls are TRBV7-2 and TRBJ2-4; TRBD2 might be the D (6 bases). The germline V gene encodes CDR1 SGHTA and CDR2 FQGNSA. This CDR3 spans 13 amino acids. Trimming cost V 7 bases and J 9 bases, with 16 bases left between them. The CDR3 loop reads CASKGGGEGIQYF. The CDR3 DNA is TGTGCCAGCAAGGGAGGAGGGGAAGGCATTCAGTACTTC.

The chain recombines TRBV30 with TRBJ1-5; no clear D. Germline assignment: CDR1 GTSNPN and CDR2 SVGIG (reference sequence). The CDR3 totals 15 residues. Trimming removed 5 bases at V and 5 bases at J, with 19 bases between. The CDR3 nucleotides read TGTGCCTGGGACACCCCCCAGGTTCTCGATCAGCCCCAGCATTTT. This translates into CAWDTPQVLDQPQHF.

The chain couples TRBV11-2 to TRBJ2-7, with TRBD1 matching over 10 bases. The CDR3 length is 14 residues. Germline V lookup: CDR1 SGHAT, CDR2 FQNNGV. V lost 6 bases, J lost 5 bases, and 7 bases stayed unmatched. CDR3 in amino acids: CASREPGTGDEQYF. As DNA, the CDR3 is TGTGCCAGCAGAGAACCCGGGACAGGGGACGAGCAGTACTTC.

V and J are TRBV28 and TRBJ2-6; D remains ambiguous. The ends were cut back, 2 bases at V and 4 bases at J, with 18 bases in the middle. The CDR3 contains 18 residues. Germline V lookup: CDR1 MDHEN, CDR2 SYDVKM. CDR3 DNA sequence: TGTGCCAGCAGTTTAACACCCATCTGGGCGTCGGGGGCCAACGTCCTGACTTTC. Its protein product is CASSLTPIWASGANVLTF. The full variable domain, with the rest looked up from reference TRBV28 and TRBJ2-6, is DVKVTQSSRYLVKRTGEKVFLECVQDMDHENMFWYRQDPGLGLRLIYFSYDVKMKEKGDIPEGYSVSREKKERFSLILESASTNQTSMYLCASSLTPIWASGANVLTFGAGSRLTVL.

V usage is TRBV7-3 and J usage is TRBJ1-1; D perhaps matches TRBD1 (6 bases). Germline-derived CDR1 and CDR2 are SGHTA and FQGTGA. CDR3 size: 14 residues. Trimming shortened V by 5 bases and J by 1 base, and 11 bases separated the two germline ends. CDR3 sequence: CASSAMGQNTEAFF. CDR3 bases: TGTGCCAGCAGCGCGATGGGACAGAACACTGAAGCTTTCTTT.

V gene TRBV7-2 combines with J gene TRBJ2-7; a possible D gene is TRBD2 (6 bases). Germline V lookup: CDR1 SGHTA, CDR2 FQGNSA. Trimming took off 5 bases at V and 8 bases at J, with 16 bases between the two ends. CDR3 length equals 13 residues. The CDR3 DNA is TGTGCCAGCAGCCTGGGACTCGCCCCGAAGCAGTACTTC. This codes for CASSLGLAPKQYF.

The chain employs TRBV19 and TRBJ2-3; D is perhaps TRBD1 or TRBD2 (5 bases each). The ends were cut back, 6 bases at V and 2 bases at J, with 12 bases in the middle. CDR3 length equals 14 residues. Germline V gene data show CDR1 as LNHDA and CDR2 as SQIVND (reference sequence). CDR3 amino acids: CASRLGETTDTQYF. The CDR3 coding sequence is TGTGCCAGTAGATTAGGGGAGACCACAGATACGCAGTATTTT.

V is TRBV7-2 and J is TRBJ2-1; 9 bases agree with TRBD2. The V gene end was trimmed by 4 bases and the J gene end by 0 bases; junction bases not matched to a gene: 7. The CDR3 covers 17 residues. The germline V gene has CDR1 SGHTA and CDR2 FQGNSA. The CDR3 coding sequence is TGTGCCAGCAGCTACCTAGCGGGAACCCTCTCCTACAATGAGCAGTTCTTC. Translation: CASSYLAGTLSYNEQFF.

The J gene is TRBJ2-3, the V gene TRBV6-4, with 13 nucleotides matching TRBD2. V gave up 7 bases and J gave up 5 bases; unmatched junction bases: 15. Germline CDR1 reads MRHNA; CDR2 reads SNTAGT. The CDR3 is 18 amino acids. The CDR3 bases are TGTGCCAGCACTACCGGGACTAGCGGGATTTGGGCTGGAGATACGCAGTATTTT. The encoded protein is CASTTGTSGIWAGDTQYF.

The chain joins TRBV11-1 to TRBJ2-2, with TRBD2 matching over 8 bases. The CDR3 has 15 amino acids. V shed 0 bases and J 7 bases; nucleotides not matched to a gene: 4. The germline V gene has CDR1 SGHAT and CDR2 FQDESV (reference sequence). CDR3 sequence (DNA): TGTGCCAGCAGCTTAGCCAGCGGGAGAAACGGGGAGCTGTTTTTT. Encoded protein: CASSLASGRNGELFF.

In nucleotides, the CDR3 is TGTGCCAGCAGTCCTAGCGGGGGCGGTGAGACCCAGTACTTC. The encoded protein is CASSPSGGGETQYF. The chain links TRBV27 to TRBJ2-5; the match to TRBD2 covers 10 bases. In germline, CDR1 is MNHEY, CDR2 SMNVEV (reference sequence). The CDR3 runs to 14 residues. After removal of 5 bases from V and 5 bases from J, the junction contained 5 bases not matched to a gene.

With regard to this clone: One end of the junction varies from germline; a read error may be responsible. V is TRBV19 and J is TRBJ1-1, with a possible D match to TRBD1 (5 bases). Germline assignment: CDR1 LNHDA and CDR2 SQIVND (reference sequence). The CDR3 sequence is 12 residues long. The CDR3 nucleotides read TGTGCCAGTAGTATAGATCTGGCAGGGCCTGTGTTT. Translating it yields CASSIDLAGPVF.